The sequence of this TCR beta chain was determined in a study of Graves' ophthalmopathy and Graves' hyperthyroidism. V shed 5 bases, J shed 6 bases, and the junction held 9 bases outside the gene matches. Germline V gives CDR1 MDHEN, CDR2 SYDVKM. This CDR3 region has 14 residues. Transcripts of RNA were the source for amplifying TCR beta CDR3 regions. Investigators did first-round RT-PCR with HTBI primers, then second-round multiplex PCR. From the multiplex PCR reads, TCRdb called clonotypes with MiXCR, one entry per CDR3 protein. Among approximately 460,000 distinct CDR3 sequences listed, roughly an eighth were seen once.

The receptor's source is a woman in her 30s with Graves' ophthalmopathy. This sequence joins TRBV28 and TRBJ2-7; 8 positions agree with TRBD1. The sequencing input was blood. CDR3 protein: CASSAMDRVPEQYF. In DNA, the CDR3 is TGTGCCAGCAGTGCGATGGACAGGGTTCCCGAGCAGTACTTC.